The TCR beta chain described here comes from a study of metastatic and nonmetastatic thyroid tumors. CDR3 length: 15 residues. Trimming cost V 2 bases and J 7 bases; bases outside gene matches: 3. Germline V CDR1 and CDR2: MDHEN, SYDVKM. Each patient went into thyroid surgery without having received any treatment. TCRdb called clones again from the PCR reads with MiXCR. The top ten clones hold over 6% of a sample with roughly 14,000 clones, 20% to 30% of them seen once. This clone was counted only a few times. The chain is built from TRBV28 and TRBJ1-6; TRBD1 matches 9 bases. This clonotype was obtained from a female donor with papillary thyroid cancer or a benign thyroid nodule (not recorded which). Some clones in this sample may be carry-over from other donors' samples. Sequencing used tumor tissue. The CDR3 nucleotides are TGTGCCAGCAGTTTAGCCGGGACAGGGAATTCACCCCTCCACTTT. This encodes CASSLAGTGNSPLHF.